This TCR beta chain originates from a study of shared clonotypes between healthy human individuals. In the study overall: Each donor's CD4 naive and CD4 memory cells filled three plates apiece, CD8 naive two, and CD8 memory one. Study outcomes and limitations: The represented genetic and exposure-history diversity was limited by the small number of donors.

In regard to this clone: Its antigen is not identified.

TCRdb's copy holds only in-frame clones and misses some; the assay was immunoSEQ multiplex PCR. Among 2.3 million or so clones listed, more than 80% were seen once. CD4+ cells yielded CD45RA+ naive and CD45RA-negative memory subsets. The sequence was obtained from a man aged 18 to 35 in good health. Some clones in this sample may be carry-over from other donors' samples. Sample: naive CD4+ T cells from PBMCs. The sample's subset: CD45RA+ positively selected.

The chain's CDR3 is CASSPGPGGELFF. CDR3 DNA sequence: TGTGCCAGCAGCCCAGGCCCCGGAGGGGAGCTGTTTTTT. V usage is TRBV11-2 and J usage is TRBJ2-2; D remains ambiguous. Germline values: CDR1 SGHAT, CDR2 FQNNGV. The length of the CDR3 is 13 residues. V was shortened by 5 bases and J by 8 bases, with 12 bases between the two germline ends.